This T cell receptor (beta chain) derives from a study of T cells in tumors after PD-1 blockade. Overall study context: Excluded were patients with checkpoint blockade, immunosuppressants, or radiotherapy or other anti-cancer therapy within 4 weeks.

The CDR3 is 15 amino acids. Germline V CDR1 and CDR2: SGHTA, FQGTGA. The V segment lost 4 bases and the J segment 5 bases; nucleotides outside the gene matches: 3. The repertoire was sequenced with immunoSEQ multiplex PCR; TCRdb's copy has only in-frame clones and lacks some. The sample consists of 60,000 or so clones, about four fifths of them appearing once. Template: tumor biopsy or peripheral blood genomic DNA, roughly 600-6,004 ng per sample. The chain carries TRBV7-3 and TRBJ2-2, with TRBD1 matching 11 bases. The sequencing used PBMCs, collected before anti-PD-1 treatment. This clonotype was obtained from a human donor with basal cell carcinoma. The CDR3 nucleotides read TGTGCCAGCAGCTGGACAGGGGGCGGTACCGGGGAGCTGTTTTTT. As protein: CASSWTGGGTGELFF.